Shown below are 29 T cell receptor beta chains from a single sample sequenced in a study of post-analysis software for immune sequencing data (dated by TCRdb to 2014 to 2015). The library came from PCR. TCRdb lists the instrument as Illumina HiSeq 2500. To reduce PCR and sequencing biases, unique molecular identifiers were incorporated into the TCR beta cDNA libraries. TCRdb cleaned the public reads at Q25 with fastp, built clones with MiXCR and kept in-frame beta chains. Rows with a matching CDR3 protein are joined into one entry that keeps the most common DNA and genes. The sample table lists about 500,000 distinct CDR3 sequences, under 55% of them with a count of one. The ten largest clones take up about 12% of the sample. These TCRs' antigens remain unknown. Study-wide conclusions, independent of this receptor: Significantly higher frequencies in patients than in controls were found for roughly 5 TRBV segments, including TRBV5-6, TRBV5-1 and TRBV20-1.

Input material: blood. The receptors here all came from a girl under 18 with multiple sclerosis.

The rearrangement links TRBV28 to TRBJ2-1; D perhaps matches TRBD1 (5 bases). The DNA end favors TRBJ2-7, so the J call may be wrong. Looked up from germline, CDR1 is MDHEN and CDR2 is SYDVKM. The CDR3 extends over 14 amino acids. The CDR3 is CASNRGSTYNEQYF. For the CDR3, the DNA is TGTGCCAGCAATAGGGGATCGACCTACAATGAGCAGTACTTC.

This clonotype was seen more than once but under ten times. This chain's CDR3 is CSAPETSGKTYEQYF. CDR3 sequence (DNA): TGCAGTGCCCCCGAGACTAGCGGGAAGACCTACGAGCAGTACTTC. This chain links TRBV20-1 with TRBJ2-7; 11 bases agree with TRBD2. The CDR3 has 15 residues. Germline CDR1 reads DFQATT; CDR2 reads SNEGSKA (reference sequence). J gave up 2 bases and V 6 bases, and 9 bases lay outside the gene matches.

In DNA, the CDR3 is TGTGCCAGCAGCTTAAGTGGACTAGCGGGAATCGAGCAGTACTTC. It specifies CASSLSGLAGIEQYF. The chain uses TRBV7-2 and TRBJ2-4, with 12 bases identical to TRBD2. The J call may be mistaken, given a closer DNA end match to TRBJ2-7. Germline assignment: CDR1 SGHTA and CDR2 FQGNSA. This CDR3 spans 15 amino acids.

The chain recombines TRBV25-1 with TRBJ2-5; a weak D match, TRBD1 (7 bases). TRBJ2-7 matches the DNA end more closely, so the J call is doubtful. Germline CDR1 is MGHDK and CDR2 is SYGVNS. The CDR3 has 15 amino acids. For the CDR3, the DNA is TGTGCCAGCAGTGGATTCCCAGGAGGGGGCGCCGAGCAGTACTTC. Translation gives CASSGFPGGGAEQYF.

This chain uses TRBV2 with TRBJ1-4; the match to TRBD1 covers 12 bases. The CDR3 sequence is 16 residues long. The germline gives CDR1 SNHLY, CDR2 FYNNEI. J gave up 7 bases and V 6 bases, and 9 bases lay outside the gene matches. CDR3 sequence: CASRPGTGGAGEKLFF. In DNA, the CDR3 is TGTGCCAGCAGGCCCGGGACAGGGGGCGCGGGTGAAAAACTGTTTTTT.

The CDR3 is CASSPTYVGGLTYEQYF. Here the CDR3 DNA reads TGTGCCAGCAGTCCAACCTATGTAGGGGGCCTTACCTACGAGCAGTACTTC. This sequence joins TRBV27 and TRBJ2-7, with 7 bases matching TRBD1. Looked up from germline, CDR1 is MNHEY and CDR2 is SMNVEV (reference sequence). V lost 5 bases and J lost 2; bases outside the gene matches: 15. The CDR3 contains 17 residues.

Many counts were recorded for this clonotype. The V call is TRBV4-3, the J call TRBJ1-2; TRBD1 might be the D (5 bases). The CDR3 runs 14 residues. V lost 6 bases to trimming and J lost 4 bases, with 15 bases between them. Germline V gene sequence: CDR1 LGHNA, CDR2 YSLEER. The CDR3 region is CASSSREKSYGYTF. DNA of the CDR3: TGCGCCAGCAGTTCCAGGGAAAAGAGCTATGGCTACACCTTC.

This clonotype was observed once. The chain uses TRBV15 and TRBJ2-7; D unresolved. Germline CDR1 reads LNHNV; CDR2 reads YYDKDF (reference sequence). The CDR3 consists of 13 residues. V was pared by 5 bases and J by 2 bases, with 10 bases between. Here the CDR3 reads CATSLGGAYEQYF. Here the CDR3 DNA reads TGTGCCACCAGCTTGGGCGGAGCCTACGAGCAGTACTTC.

The gene calls are TRBV7-2 and TRBJ1-2; 7 nucleotides match TRBD1. V lost 1 base to trimming and J lost 3 bases; unmatched junction nucleotides: 2. Germline V lookup: CDR1 SGHTA, CDR2 FQGNSA. This CDR3 is built from 14 residues. The CDR3 DNA is TGTGCCAGCAGCTTAGGGGGGACAGACTATGGCTACACCTTC. Its translation is CASSLGGTDYGYTF.

This clonotype has just a few counts. The rearrangement links TRBV7-9 to TRBJ2-5; no clear D gene. CDR1 is SEHNR and CDR2 is FQNEAQ in the germline V gene (reference sequence). V was shortened by 3 bases and J by 1 base, with 6 bases between the two germline ends. This CDR3 is built from 13 residues. This CDR3 reads CASSLRTQETQYF. In nucleotides, the CDR3 is TGTGCCAGCAGCTTGAGGACCCAAGAGACCCAGTACTTC.

The chain has TRBV10-3 and TRBJ2-3, with TRBD2 identical over 7 bases. The germline gives CDR1 ENHRY, CDR2 SYGVKD. The CDR3 runs 15 residues. The V and J ends lost 3 bases and 5 bases, in that order; junction bases with no gene match: 8. The CDR3 sequence: CAISEGWAGEDTQYF. The DNA of the CDR3 is TGTGCCATCAGTGAAGGTTGGGCGGGAGAAGATACGCAGTATTTT.

Comment on this clonotype: This may arise from a read error, as a much more abundant clone is one base away. V gene TRBV5-1 combines with J gene TRBJ2-3, with D perhaps TRBD1 or TRBD2 (5 bases each). Germline values: CDR1 SGHRS, CDR2 YFSETQ. CDR3 length equals 14 residues. CDR3 nucleotides: TGCGCCGGCAGCCCAGGGACCAGTTCAGGATCGCAGTATTTT. Residues: CAGSPGTSSGSQYF. The variable domain in full, with the rest retrieved from reference TRBV5-1 and TRBJ2-3, is KAGVTQTPRYLIKTRGQQVTLSCSPISGHRSVSWYQQTPGQGLQFLFEYFSETQRNKGNFPGRFSGRQFSNSRSEMNVSTLELGDSALYLCAGSPGTSSGSQYFGPGTRLTVL.

The chain carries TRBV7-3 and TRBJ1-6; weak D call: TRBD1 (5 bases). Between the trimmed V and J ends, which lost 3 bases and 7 bases, there was a span of 10 bases. CDR1 and CDR2 from the germline V gene are SGHTA and FQGTGA. The CDR3 is 14 amino acids. The CDR3 protein is CASSFEGINSPLHF. The CDR3 nucleotides are TGTGCCAGCAGCTTTGAGGGGATCAATTCACCCCTCCACTTT.

Within the sample, this clonotype is medium-sized (0.01 to 0.1%). This rearrangement joins TRBV7-6 to TRBJ2-7; D perhaps matches TRBD1 (6 bases). Trimming took 4 bases from V and 1 from J, leaving 20 bases between them. Germline V gene sequence: CDR1 SGHVS, CDR2 FNYEAQ. The CDR3 spans 17 residues. CDR3 bases: TGTGCCAGCAGCTCCTACCAAGGGCCAGGGGAATCCTACGAGCAGTACTTC. This encodes CASSSYQGPGESYEQYF.

The rearrangement links TRBV7-2 to TRBJ2-3; 10 bases agree with TRBD1. The CDR3 has 14 amino acids. Germline V gives CDR1 SGHTA, CDR2 FQGNSA. Trimming took 3 bases from V and 5 from J; bases not matched to a gene: 2. The CDR3 here is CASSFGQGGDTQYF. In nucleotides, the CDR3 is TGTGCCAGCAGCTTTGGACAGGGGGGAGATACGCAGTATTTT.

The chain has TRBV4-3 and TRBJ2-5; 9 bases are shared with TRBD2. Germline CDR1 and CDR2: LGHNA and YSLEER. CDR3 size: 16 residues. V shed 1 base and J 11 bases; nucleotides not matched to a gene: 14. The CDR3 sequence is CASSQVGAGGNNEQYF. CDR3 DNA: TGCGCCAGCAGCCAAGTTGGCGCGGGAGGGAACAATGAGCAGTACTTC.

This rearrangement joins TRBV20-1 to TRBJ2-7, with a tentative D call TRBD2 (7 bases). Trimming cost V 6 bases and J 0 bases, with 12 bases left between them. The CDR3 is 13 residues long. Germline V gene data show CDR1 as DFQATT and CDR2 as SNEGSKA (reference sequence). CDR3 nucleotide sequence: TGCAGTGCGGGAGGGGGGAGCTCCTACGAGCAGTACTTC. Translating it yields CSAGGGSSYEQYF.

This clonotype is judged medium-sized. The V gene is TRBV15, the J gene TRBJ2-7; TRBD1 might be the D (5 bases). CDR3 length: 15 amino acids. V lost 1 base, J lost 2 bases, and 12 bases lay in between. Looked up from germline, CDR1 is LNHNV and CDR2 is YYDKDF (reference sequence). DNA for the CDR3: TGTGCCACCAGCAGAGGTGGGCAGGGCACCTACGAGCAGTACTTC. This gives the protein CATSRGGQGTYEQYF.

V is TRBV20-1 and J is TRBJ1-1, with 7 positions matching TRBD1. The V gene end was trimmed by 0 bases and the J gene end by 6 bases; junction bases not matched to a gene: 7. The CDR3 is 14 amino acids. The germline gives CDR1 DFQATT, CDR2 SNEGSKA (reference sequence). The CDR3 DNA reads TGCAGTGCTAGAGATCTACAGGGGAGGTCTGAAGCTTTCTTT. It translates to CSARDLQGRSEAFF.

This clonotype showed up just a few times. The chain joins TRBV7-2 to TRBJ2-7; D is unclear. Germline-derived CDR1 and CDR2 are SGHTA and FQGNSA. The CDR3 is 14 residues long. V was trimmed by 4 bases and J by 2 bases, leaving 12 bases between them. The CDR3 loop is CASSSYSATYEQYF. The CDR3 DNA follows: TGTGCCAGCAGCTCCTACAGCGCCACCTACGAGCAGTACTTC.

This clonotype occurred a few times. The chain joins TRBV29-1 to TRBJ2-6; D gene uncertain. The CDR3 sequence is 16 residues long. Trimming shortened V by 0 bases and J by 0 bases, and 9 bases separated the two germline ends. Germline V gene lookup returns CDR1 SQVTM and CDR2 ANQGSEA. This chain's CDR3 is CSVEERSGSGANVLTF. DNA for the CDR3: TGCAGCGTTGAAGAGCGATCAGGCTCTGGGGCCAACGTCCTGACTTTC.

The chain couples TRBV2 to TRBJ1-5, with D tentatively TRBD1 (6 bases). V was pared by 10 bases and J by 9 bases, with 19 bases between. The CDR3 is 13 amino acids. CDR1 and CDR2 (germline): SNHLY, FYNNEI. CDR3 sequence: CATSPGEKGPQHF. As DNA, the CDR3 is TGTGCCACATCTCCAGGGGAAAAGGGGCCCCAGCATTTT.

This clonotype was seen a handful of times. The chain links TRBV7-3 to TRBJ2-1, with D hard to call. This CDR3 has 13 residues. Per germline, CDR1 SGHTA and CDR2 FQGTGA. V was cut by 8 bases and J by 4 bases, with 12 bases left in between. CDR3 nucleotides: TGTGCCAGCGGCGATCTAGAGTACAATGAGCAGTTCTTC. This sequence encodes CASGDLEYNEQFF.

The chain joins TRBV7-3 to TRBJ2-5, with D perhaps TRBD2 (6 bases). V gave up 2 bases and J gave up 5 bases, with 12 bases separating them. The CDR3 totals 14 residues. Germline CDR1 SGHTA, CDR2 FQGTGA. CDR3 nucleotides: TGTGCCAGCAGCTTACTCGGGAGAATGGAGACCCAGTACTTC. It codes for CASSLLGRMETQYF. Based on the CDR3 plus reference TRBV7-3 and TRBJ2-5, the full variable domain is GAGVSQTPSNKVTEKGKYVELRCDPISGHTALYWYRQSLGQGPEFLIYFQGTGAADDSGLPNDRFFAVRPEGSVSTLKIQRTERGDSAVYLCASSLLGRMETQYFGPGTRLLVL.

This chain connects TRBV6-1 to TRBJ2-1, with 11 bases lining up with TRBD2. Germline V gene lookup returns CDR1 MNHNS and CDR2 SASEGT. Trimming took 5 bases from V and 8 from J; bases not matched to a gene: 11. CDR3 length equals 16 residues. The CDR3 protein is CASSLGTSGPVDEQFF. As DNA, the CDR3 is TGTGCCAGCAGTCTTGGGACTAGCGGCCCTGTGGATGAGCAGTTCTTC.

V usage is TRBV7-2 and J usage is TRBJ1-1, with D perhaps TRBD1 (6 bases). Trimming pared 5 bases from V and 1 base from J, leaving 11 bases between. The CDR3 has 14 residues. CDR1 is SGHTA, CDR2 FQGNSA, per germline. The CDR3 spells CASSRGGTNTEAFF. CDR3 nucleotides: TGTGCCAGCAGCAGGGGGGGGACGAACACTGAAGCTTTCTTT.

The gene calls are TRBV29-1 and TRBJ1-6, with D uncertain. The CDR3 spans 13 residues. V shed 7 bases and J shed 5 bases, with 12 bases lying between them. CDR1 and CDR2 (germline): SQVTM, ANQGSEA. The CDR3 coding sequence is TGCAGCGCCCGACGAAGCAATAATTCACCCCTCCACTTT. Translated, it gives CSARRSNNSPLHF.

The V and J genes are TRBV29-1 and TRBJ2-3; TRBD2 matches 7 bases. With 4 bases clipped from V and 3 bases from J, the junction kept 4 bases outside the gene matches. The CDR3 extends over 13 amino acids. CDR1 is SQVTM, CDR2 ANQGSEA, per germline. This CDR3 is CSVGGGATDTQYF. The CDR3 DNA is TGCAGCGTTGGGGGGGGTGCAACAGATACGCAGTATTTT.

The chain employs TRBV15 and TRBJ2-5; 8 bases are a match to TRBD1. The CDR3 is 15 residues long. CDR1 is LNHNV and CDR2 is YYDKDF in the germline V gene (reference sequence). With V trimmed by 0 bases and J by 4 bases, 4 bases remained unmatched. CDR3 residues: CATSRDPGTGETQYF. The CDR3 DNA reads TGTGCCACCAGCAGAGATCCCGGGACAGGAGAGACCCAGTACTTC.